This entry lists 22 T cell receptor beta chains sequenced from one sample in a study of response to subunit inactivated influenza vaccine. TCRdb re-called the RT-PCR reads with MiXCR, one entry per CDR3 protein. This sample yields approximately 500,000 distinct CDR3 sequences, of which under 30% are seen a single time; 2.5% to 3% belongs to the top ten. These data were likewise used in another study, on T cells expressing NK-cell markers. That study reports: cDNA encoding TCR beta was synthesized via 5'RACE template switching incorporating UMIs.

Source: CD4+ T cells sorted from PBMCs, taken about 11 days after vaccination. The receptor source for this set is a middle-aged man who received an inactivated influenza vaccine.

This clonotype was counted only a few times. This chain connects TRBV20-1 to TRBJ1-2; tentatively, D is TRBD1 (5 bases). There are 13 residues in the CDR3. Germline assignment: CDR1 DFQATT and CDR2 SNEGSKA (reference sequence). V lost 6 bases and J 0 bases, leaving 11 bases between the germline ends. CDR3 sequence reads: CSAGGRANYGYTF. CDR3 DNA: TGCAGTGCCGGGGGGAGAGCTAACTATGGCTACACCTTC.

In this sample, this clonotype turned up a few times. This chain uses TRBV4-2 with TRBJ2-7; 9 bases map to TRBD2. J gave up 2 bases and V 4 bases, and 6 bases lay outside the gene matches. The CDR3 covers 15 residues. Germline CDR1 LGHNA, CDR2 YNFKEQ. The CDR3 here is CASSRDSGGTYEQYF. CDR3 nucleotide sequence: TGTGCCAGCAGCCGGGATAGCGGGGGAACCTACGAGCAGTACTTC.

This clonotype was seen only a few times. The V and J genes are TRBV12-3 or TRBV12-4 and TRBJ1-1; D may be TRBD1 (6 bases). With 5 bases removed from V and 6 bases from J, the gap between germline ends came to 16 bases. This CDR3 has 14 amino acids. CDR3 coding DNA: TGTGCCAGCAGTCCGGCGGACAGAAAATCTGAAGCTTTCTTT. Residues: CASSPADRKSEAFF.

Only a few counts were recorded for this clonotype. The V gene is TRBV20-1, the J gene TRBJ2-5; 8 positions agree with TRBD1. Losses at the gene ends were 6 bases for V and 4 bases for J; bases not matched to a gene: 13. Germline loops: CDR1 DFQATT, CDR2 SNEGSKA (reference sequence). The CDR3 length is 15 residues. As DNA, the CDR3 is TGCAGTGCGGGCAGGGGGCAAATCGGTCGAGAGACCCAGTACTTC. This gives the protein CSAGRGQIGRETQYF.

The gene calls are TRBV6-2 or TRBV6-3 and TRBJ1-5; 7 bases fit TRBD1. The CDR3 consists of 13 residues. Looked up from germline, CDR1 is MNHEY and CDR2 is SVGEGT. With V trimmed by 8 bases and J by 7 bases, 8 bases remained unmatched. The CDR3 DNA is TGTGCCAGCGCCGACAGGGCAGGGCAGCCCCAGCATTTT. Translated, it gives CASADRAGQPQHF.

This clonotype was counted only a few times. This chain connects TRBV7-9 to TRBJ2-1, with TRBD2 matching over 7 bases. J gave up 5 bases and V 3 bases, and 7 bases lay outside the gene matches. This CDR3 spans 15 amino acids. Germline lookup yields CDR1 SEHNR and CDR2 FQNEAQ (reference sequence). CDR3 loop: CASSFGLAVNNEQFF. The CDR3 DNA reads as TGTGCCAGCAGCTTTGGGCTAGCGGTAAACAATGAGCAGTTCTTC.

The chain carries TRBV28 and TRBJ2-3; unclear D gene. The CDR3 runs 16 residues. Deletions cut 2 bases from V and 3 bases from J, with 15 bases between. Germline-derived CDR1 and CDR2 are MDHEN and SYDVKM. CDR3 bases: TGTGCCAGCAGTTTAGCGCATCACTTGCTAACAGATACGCAGTATTTT. Its protein product is CASSLAHHLLTDTQYF. The variable domain in full, with the rest retrieved from reference TRBV28 and TRBJ2-3, is DVKVTQSSRYLVKRTGEKVFLECVQDMDHENMFWYRQDPGLGLRLIYFSYDVKMKEKGDIPEGYSVSREKKERFSLILESASTNQTSMYLCASSLAHHLLTDTQYFGPGTRLTVL.

The table lists this clonotype with a few counts. The chain recombines TRBV5-4 with TRBJ2-4; 9 nucleotides agree with TRBD1. Germline-derived CDR1 and CDR2 are SGHNT and YYREEE (reference sequence). This CDR3 has 13 residues. V lost 4 bases to trimming and J lost 6 bases; unmatched junction nucleotides: 2. In nucleotides, the CDR3 is TGTGCCAGCAGCCCGGACAGGGGAAACATTCAGTACTTC. Its translation: CASSPDRGNIQYF.

V is TRBV27 and J is TRBJ2-7; perhaps TRBD2 as D (6 bases). The CDR3 totals 18 residues. Germline CDR1 reads MNHEY; CDR2 reads SMNVEV (reference sequence). Trimming shortened V by 0 bases and J by 2 bases, and 20 bases separated the two germline ends. CDR3 residues: CASSLSSTLRDSTYEQYF. The CDR3 bases are TGTGCCAGCAGTTTATCGTCAACCCTCAGGGACTCTACCTACGAGCAGTACTTC.

Only a few counts were recorded for this clonotype. The chain combines TRBV11-1 with TRBJ2-1; 12 positions match TRBD2. V shed 0 bases and J 6 bases; nucleotides not matched to a gene: 12. Germline CDR1 SGHAT, CDR2 FQDESV (reference sequence). This CDR3 contains 19 residues. CDR3 DNA: TGTGCCAGCAGCTTAGCGGGCGCTAGCGGGGGGGAGAAATCCAATGAGCAGTTCTTC. Translated: CASSLAGASGGEKSNEQFF.

This chain uses TRBV10-3 with TRBJ1-4, with D possibly TRBD1 on 5 matching bases. From germline, CDR1 is ENHRY and CDR2 SYGVKD. Deletions cut 5 bases from V and 0 bases from J, with 13 bases between. This CDR3 region has 16 residues. Here the CDR3 reads CAISPRGGATNEKLFF. The CDR3 DNA reads TGTGCCATCAGTCCGAGGGGAGGAGCAACTAATGAAAAACTGTTTTTT.

This clonotype was seen only a few times. V gene TRBV6-1 combines with J gene TRBJ2-7; 9 positions agree with TRBD1. V shed 5 bases and J 6 bases; nucleotides not matched to a gene: 11. Germline V gives CDR1 MNHNS, CDR2 SASEGT. The CDR3 has 15 amino acids. In DNA form, the CDR3 reads TGTGCCAGCAGTACCTCCGGGACAGGGTGGTTCGAGCAGTACTTC. This translates into CASSTSGTGWFEQYF.

This clonotype appeared a few times. The chain couples TRBV4-2 to TRBJ1-4, with TRBD1 as a possible D gene (5 bases). Looked up from germline, CDR1 is LGHNA and CDR2 is YNFKEQ. Trimming pared 0 bases from V and 0 bases from J, leaving 8 bases between. The CDR3 totals 16 residues. As DNA, the CDR3 is TGTGCCAGCAGCCAAGAAGGACAAGCAACTAATGAAAAACTGTTTTTT. Encoded protein: CASSQEGQATNEKLFF.

V and J are TRBV7-2 and TRBJ2-5; D gene uncertain. This CDR3 contains 11 residues. Deletions cut 5 bases from V and 7 bases from J, with 8 bases between. Looked up from germline, CDR1 is SGHTA and CDR2 is FQGNSA. CDR3 region: CASSETLTQYF. In DNA, the CDR3 is TGTGCCAGCAGCGAGACATTGACCCAGTACTTC. Complete variable domain (other parts from reference TRBV7-2 and TRBJ2-5): GAGVSQSPSNKVTEKGKDVELRCDPISGHTALYWYRQSLGQGLEFLIYFQGNSAPDKSGLPSDRFSAERTGGSVSTLTIQRTQQEDSAVYLCASSETLTQYFGPGTRLLVL.

The table lists this clonotype with a few counts. The rearrangement links TRBV7-9 to TRBJ2-7; 7 bases map to TRBD2. J was trimmed by 3 bases and V by 5 bases; bases with no gene match: 13. The V gene's germline CDR1 is SEHNR and CDR2 FQNEAQ (reference sequence). This CDR3 is built from 16 residues. The CDR3 DNA sequence: TGTGCCAGCAGCCCTTGGACCGGGGGGTCCTTCTACGAGCAGTACTTC. This translates into CASSPWTGGSFYEQYF.

This clonotype was recorded a few times. This chain links TRBV5-1 with TRBJ2-3, with D possibly matching TRBD1 (6 bases). Trimming removed 4 bases at V and 2 bases at J, with 17 bases between. Germline assignment: CDR1 SGHRS and CDR2 YFSETQ. The CDR3 contains 16 residues. The CDR3 sequence is CASSPGARGSTDTQYF. In nucleotides, the CDR3 is TGCGCCAGCAGCCCCGGGGCCAGGGGCTCCACAGATACGCAGTATTTT.

V usage is TRBV20-1 and J usage is TRBJ2-7, with 10 bases lining up with TRBD1. The germline V gene has CDR1 DFQATT and CDR2 SNEGSKA (reference sequence). The CDR3 runs to 15 residues. Trimming removed 3 bases from V and 2 bases from J; junction bases left unmatched: 7. In DNA form, the CDR3 reads TGCAGTGCTAGCTCTCGGGACAGGGGAACCTACGAGCAGTACTTC. This sequence encodes CSASSRDRGTYEQYF.

V and J are TRBV20-1 and TRBJ2-3; D not resolved. The V end lost 3 bases, the J end lost 2 bases, and 12 bases lay between the germline ends. Germline V lookup: CDR1 DFQATT, CDR2 SNEGSKA (reference sequence). CDR3 length: 14 residues. In DNA, the CDR3 is TGCAGTGCTAGTAGTATCGCAATCACAGATACGCAGTATTTT. This codes for CSASSIAITDTQYF.

This chain connects TRBV5-8 to TRBJ2-5; no clear D gene. Germline CDR1 and CDR2: SGHTS and YDEGEE. This CDR3 region has 14 residues. Deletions cut 1 base from V and 4 bases from J, with 11 bases between. The chain's CDR3 is CASSLIQLGETQYF. CDR3 DNA: TGTGCCAGCAGCTTGATCCAGCTGGGAGAGACCCAGTACTTC. The full variable domain, rest sourced from reference TRBV5-8 and TRBJ2-5, is EAGVTQSPTHLIKTRGQQATLRCSPISGHTSVYWYQQALGLGLQFLLWYDEGEERNRGNFPPRFSGRQFPNYSSELNVNALELEDSALYLCASSLIQLGETQYFGPGTRLLVL.

The DNA for the CDR3 is TGCAGTGCTAGGGCCCCGGGACTAGCGGCCTACGAGCAGTACTTC. Amino acids: CSARAPGLAAYEQYF. J is TRBJ2-7 and V is TRBV20-1; 11 bases map to TRBD2. CDR1 and CDR2 from the germline V gene are DFQATT and SNEGSKA (reference sequence). V shed 3 bases, J shed 2 bases, and the junction held 6 bases outside the gene matches. The CDR3 spans 15 residues.

This chain links TRBV20-1 with TRBJ1-2, with D tentatively TRBD1 (6 bases). The CDR3 has 13 amino acids. Between the trimmed V and J ends, which lost 7 bases and 6 bases, there was a span of 18 bases. Germline CDR1 DFQATT, CDR2 SNEGSKA (reference sequence). The CDR3 DNA follows: TGCAGTGATCAGGGACAACCCGGCGATGGCTACACCTTC. Amino acid sequence: CSDQGQPGDGYTF.

This clonotype was seen a few times. J is TRBJ2-1 and V is TRBV11-1, with a tentative D call TRBD2 (5 bases). Per germline, CDR1 SGHAT and CDR2 FQDESV (reference sequence). The V and J ends lost 0 bases and 0 bases respectively, with 9 bases between them. The CDR3 extends over 16 amino acids. The CDR3 loop is CASSLAGVGSYNEQFF. The CDR3 coding sequence is TGTGCCAGCAGCTTAGCGGGAGTGGGCTCCTACAATGAGCAGTTCTTC.